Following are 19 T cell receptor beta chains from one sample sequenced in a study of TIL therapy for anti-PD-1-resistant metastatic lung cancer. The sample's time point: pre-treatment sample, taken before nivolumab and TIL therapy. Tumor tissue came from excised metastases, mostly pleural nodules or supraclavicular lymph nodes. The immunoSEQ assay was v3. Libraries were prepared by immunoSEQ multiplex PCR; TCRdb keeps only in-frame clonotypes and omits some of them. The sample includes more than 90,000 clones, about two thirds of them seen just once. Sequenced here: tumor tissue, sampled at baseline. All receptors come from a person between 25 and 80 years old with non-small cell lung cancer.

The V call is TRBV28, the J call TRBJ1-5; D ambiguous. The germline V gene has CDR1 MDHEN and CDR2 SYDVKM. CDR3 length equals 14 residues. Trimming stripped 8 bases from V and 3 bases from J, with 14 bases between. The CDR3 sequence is CASHSSTPNQPQHF. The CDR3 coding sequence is TGTGCCAGCCACTCTTCGACCCCCAATCAGCCCCAGCATTTT.

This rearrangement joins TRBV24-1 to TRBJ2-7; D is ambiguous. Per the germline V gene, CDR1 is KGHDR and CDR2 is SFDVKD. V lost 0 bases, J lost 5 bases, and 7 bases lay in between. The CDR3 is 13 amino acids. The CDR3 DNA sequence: TGTGCCACCAGTGATTTGGGTCAGGACGAGCAGTACTTC. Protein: CATSDLGQDEQYF.

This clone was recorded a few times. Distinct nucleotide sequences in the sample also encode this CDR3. Here the CDR3 DNA reads TGTGCCTGGAGTACGCCCAATTCACCCCTCCACTTT. This codes for CAWSTPNSPLHF. The gene calls are TRBV30 and TRBJ1-6; D unresolved. V lost 2 bases to trimming and J lost 7 bases, with 6 bases between them. The CDR3 runs 12 residues. Germline loops: CDR1 GTSNPN, CDR2 SVGIG (reference sequence). Combining the CDR3 with reference TRBV30 and TRBJ1-6 gives the whole variable domain SQTIHQWPATLVQPVGSPLSLECTVEGTSNPNLYWYRQAAGRGLQLLFYSVGIGQISSEVPQNLSASRPQDRQFILSSKKLLLSDSGFYLCAWSTPNSPLHFGNGTRLTVT.

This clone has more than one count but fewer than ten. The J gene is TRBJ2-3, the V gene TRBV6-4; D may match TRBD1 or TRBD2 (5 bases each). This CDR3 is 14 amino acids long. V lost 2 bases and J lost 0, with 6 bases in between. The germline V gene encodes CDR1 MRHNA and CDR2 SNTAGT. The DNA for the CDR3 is TGTGCCAGCAGTGACCGGGACAGCACAGATACGCAGTATTTT. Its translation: CASSDRDSTDTQYF.

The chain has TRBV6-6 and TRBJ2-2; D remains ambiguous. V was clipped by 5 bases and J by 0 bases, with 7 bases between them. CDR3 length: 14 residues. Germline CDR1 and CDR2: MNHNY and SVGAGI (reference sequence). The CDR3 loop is CASSQDANTGELFF. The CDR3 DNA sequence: TGTGCCAGCAGTCAGGACGCGAACACCGGGGAGCTGTTTTTT.

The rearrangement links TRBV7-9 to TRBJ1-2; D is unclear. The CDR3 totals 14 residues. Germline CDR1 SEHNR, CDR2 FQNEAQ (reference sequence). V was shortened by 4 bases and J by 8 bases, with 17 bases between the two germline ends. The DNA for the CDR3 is TGTGCCAGCAGCTCCGTTGAAGTGGGTTACGGCTACACCTTC. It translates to CASSSVEVGYGYTF.

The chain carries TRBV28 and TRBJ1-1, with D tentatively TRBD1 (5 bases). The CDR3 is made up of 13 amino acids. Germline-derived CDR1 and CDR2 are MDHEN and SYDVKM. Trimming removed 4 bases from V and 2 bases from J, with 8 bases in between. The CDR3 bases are TGTGCCAGCAGTTGGGGGGTCAACACTGAAGCTTTCTTT. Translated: CASSWGVNTEAFF.

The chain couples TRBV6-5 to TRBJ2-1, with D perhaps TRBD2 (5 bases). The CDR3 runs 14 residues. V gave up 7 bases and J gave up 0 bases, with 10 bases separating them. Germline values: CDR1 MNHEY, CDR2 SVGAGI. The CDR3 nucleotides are TGTGCCAGCAAACTAGTCATCTCCTACAATGAGCAGTTCTTC. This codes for CASKLVISYNEQFF.

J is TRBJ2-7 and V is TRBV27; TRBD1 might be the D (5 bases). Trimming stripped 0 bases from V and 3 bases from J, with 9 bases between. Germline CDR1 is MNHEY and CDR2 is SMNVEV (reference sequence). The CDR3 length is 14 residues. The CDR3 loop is CASSLSAQGYEQYF. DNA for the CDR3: TGTGCCAGCAGTTTATCCGCCCAGGGCTACGAGCAGTACTTC.

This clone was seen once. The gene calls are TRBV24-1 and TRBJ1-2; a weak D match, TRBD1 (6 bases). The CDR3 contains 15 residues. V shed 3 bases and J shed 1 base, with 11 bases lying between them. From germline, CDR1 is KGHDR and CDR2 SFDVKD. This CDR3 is CATSDGDTYNYGYTF. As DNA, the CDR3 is TGTGCCACCAGTGATGGGGACACCTATAACTATGGCTACACCTTC.

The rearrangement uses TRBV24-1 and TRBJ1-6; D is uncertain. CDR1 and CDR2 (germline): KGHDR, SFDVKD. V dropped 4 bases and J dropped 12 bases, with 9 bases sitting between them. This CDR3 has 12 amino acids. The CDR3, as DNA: TGTGCCACCAGTGACGGGCGGCTACCCCTCCACTTT. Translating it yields CATSDGRLPLHF.

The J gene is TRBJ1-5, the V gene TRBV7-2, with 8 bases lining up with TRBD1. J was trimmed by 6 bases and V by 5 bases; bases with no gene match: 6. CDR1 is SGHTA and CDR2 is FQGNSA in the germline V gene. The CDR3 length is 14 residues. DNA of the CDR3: TGTGCCAGCAGCGCACGACAGGGGACTCAGCCCCAGCATTTT. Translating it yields CASSARQGTQPQHF.

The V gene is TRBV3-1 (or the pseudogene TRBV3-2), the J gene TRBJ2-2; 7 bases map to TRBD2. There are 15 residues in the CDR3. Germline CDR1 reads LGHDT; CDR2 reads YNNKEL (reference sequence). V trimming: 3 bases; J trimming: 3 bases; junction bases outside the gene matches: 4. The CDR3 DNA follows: TGTGCCAGCAGCCACCAGACTAGCTACACCGGGGAGCTGTTTTTT. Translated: CASSHQTSYTGELFF.

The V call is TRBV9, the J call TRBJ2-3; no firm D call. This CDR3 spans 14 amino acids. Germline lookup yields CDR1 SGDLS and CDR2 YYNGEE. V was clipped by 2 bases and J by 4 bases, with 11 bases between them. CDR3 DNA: TGTGCCAGCAGCGTTAGTGTTGGGTCAGATACGCAGTATTTT. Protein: CASSVSVGSDTQYF.

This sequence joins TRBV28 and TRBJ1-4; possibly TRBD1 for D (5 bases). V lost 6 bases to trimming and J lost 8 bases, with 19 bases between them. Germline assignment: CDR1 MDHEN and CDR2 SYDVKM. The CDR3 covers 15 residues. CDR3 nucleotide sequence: TGTGCCAGCAGGGATGGCGTTGGGGGTCGGGAAAAACTGTTTTTT. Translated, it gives CASRDGVGGREKLFF. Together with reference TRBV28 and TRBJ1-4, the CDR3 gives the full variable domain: DVKVTQSSRYLVKRTGEKVFLECVQDMDHENMFWYRQDPGLGLRLIYFSYDVKMKEKGDIPEGYSVSREKKERFSLILESASTNQTSMYLCASRDGVGGREKLFFGSGTQLSVL.

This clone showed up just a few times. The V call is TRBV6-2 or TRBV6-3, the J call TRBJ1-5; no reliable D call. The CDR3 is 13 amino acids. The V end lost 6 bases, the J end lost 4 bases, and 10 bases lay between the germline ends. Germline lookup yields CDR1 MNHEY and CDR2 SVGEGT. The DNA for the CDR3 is TGTGCCAGCAGCCCATGGGGAAATCAGCCCCAGCATTTT. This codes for CASSPWGNQPQHF.

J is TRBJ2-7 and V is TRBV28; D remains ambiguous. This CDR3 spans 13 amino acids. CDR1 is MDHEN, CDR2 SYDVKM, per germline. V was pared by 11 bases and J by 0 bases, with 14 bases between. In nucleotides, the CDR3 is TGTGCCTCCTACGACGGGCTCTCCTACGAGCAGTACTTC. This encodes CASYDGLSYEQYF.

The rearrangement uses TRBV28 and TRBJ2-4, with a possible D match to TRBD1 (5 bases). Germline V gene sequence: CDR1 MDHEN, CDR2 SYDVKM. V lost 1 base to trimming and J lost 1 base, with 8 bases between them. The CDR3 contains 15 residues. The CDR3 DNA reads TGTGCCAGCAGTTTATTTCAGGGTGCCAAAAACATTCAGTACTTC. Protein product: CASSLFQGAKNIQYF.

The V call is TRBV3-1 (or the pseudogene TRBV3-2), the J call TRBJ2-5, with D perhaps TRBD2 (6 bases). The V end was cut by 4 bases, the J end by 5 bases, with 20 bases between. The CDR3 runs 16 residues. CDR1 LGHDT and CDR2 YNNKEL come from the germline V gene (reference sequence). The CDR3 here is CASSLRQEEGWETQYF. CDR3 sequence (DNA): TGTGCCAGCAGCCTGAGGCAGGAGGAGGGTTGGGAGACCCAGTACTTC.